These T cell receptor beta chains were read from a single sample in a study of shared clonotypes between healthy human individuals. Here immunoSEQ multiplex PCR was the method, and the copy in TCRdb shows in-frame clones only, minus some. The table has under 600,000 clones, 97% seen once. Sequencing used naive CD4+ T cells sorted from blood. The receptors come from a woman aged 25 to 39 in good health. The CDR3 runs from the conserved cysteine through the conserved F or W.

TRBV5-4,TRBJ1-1,CASSLALGGGTEAFF
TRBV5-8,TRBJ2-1,CASSSPPTSGSVDEQFF
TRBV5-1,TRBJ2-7,CASRPGLAGGPKVEQYF
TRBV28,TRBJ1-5,CASSLIGGLSNQPQHF
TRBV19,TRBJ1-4,CASRRPGTTNEKLFF
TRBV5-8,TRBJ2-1,CASSPDGRARWTLYNEQFF
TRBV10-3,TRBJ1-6,CAISERRQDLNSPLHF
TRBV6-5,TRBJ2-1,CASSYSRTGGYEQFF
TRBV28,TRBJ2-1,CASSLRGQGDEQFF
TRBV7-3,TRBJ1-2,CASSETGEGYGYTF
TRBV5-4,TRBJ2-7,CASSPRTSGISEQYF
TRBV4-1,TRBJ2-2,CASTFLPSGRKDTGELFF
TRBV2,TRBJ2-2,CASRNERVTNTGELFF
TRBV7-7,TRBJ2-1,CASSPGLAGANEQFF
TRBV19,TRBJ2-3,CASSLRQGTDTQYF
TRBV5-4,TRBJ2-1,CASSLVFRLAHEQFF
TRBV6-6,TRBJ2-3,CASSYSTFSTDTQYF
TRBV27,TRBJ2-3,CASSLRGAPSTDTQYF
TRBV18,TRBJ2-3,CASSNGQSTDTQYF
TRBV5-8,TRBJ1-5,CASSLGVGEVGNQPQHF
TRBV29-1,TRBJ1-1,CSVEQGRNTEAFF
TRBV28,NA,CASSWTDFEQYF
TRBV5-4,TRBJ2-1,CASSLGLAGRGSEQFF
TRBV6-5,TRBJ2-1,CASSYSYGRDEQFF
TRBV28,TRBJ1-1,CASSLVDRGFEAFF
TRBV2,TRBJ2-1,CASSVEDEQFF
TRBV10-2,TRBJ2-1,CASSRTGGRYNEQFF
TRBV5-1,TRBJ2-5,CASSSRGQGNFGTQYF
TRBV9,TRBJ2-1,CASSSTLAGIMNEQFF
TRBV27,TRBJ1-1,CASSLIGTPEAFF
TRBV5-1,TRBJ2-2,CASRVQANTGELFF
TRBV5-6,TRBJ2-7,CASSRRTGRFGEQYF
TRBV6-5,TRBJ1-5,CASSTDRGPNQPQHF
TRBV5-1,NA,CASSLGAGTSGSSGEQYF
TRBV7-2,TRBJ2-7,CASSLEPPRANYEQYF
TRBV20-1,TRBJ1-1,CSARDGGGAFF
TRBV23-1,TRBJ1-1,CASSQSDSVTEAFF
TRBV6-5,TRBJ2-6,CASSLARSGANVLTF
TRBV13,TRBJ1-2,CASSLDSRHGYTF
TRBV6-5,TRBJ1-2,CASSYSRDRAGYTF
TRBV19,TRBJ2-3,CASSIDTGGPSTDTQYF
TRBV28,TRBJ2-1,CASSLLGVRYNEQFF
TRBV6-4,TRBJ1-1,CASSLELETEAFF
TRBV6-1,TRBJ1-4,CASIRDRATNEKLFF
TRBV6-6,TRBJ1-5,CATTLGGAYSNQPQHF
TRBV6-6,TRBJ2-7,CASSRTAYEQYF
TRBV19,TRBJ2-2,CASTLDRASTGELFF
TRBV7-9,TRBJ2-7,CASSTSGTGGYEQYF
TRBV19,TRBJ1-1,CASGSLMNTEAFF
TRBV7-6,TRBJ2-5,CASSLAIRGARTIQETQYF
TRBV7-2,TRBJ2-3,CASSKGPTLAGVDDTQYF
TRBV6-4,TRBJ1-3,CASSDPPGQGYISGNTIYF
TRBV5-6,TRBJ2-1,CASSFRDRAYYNEQFF